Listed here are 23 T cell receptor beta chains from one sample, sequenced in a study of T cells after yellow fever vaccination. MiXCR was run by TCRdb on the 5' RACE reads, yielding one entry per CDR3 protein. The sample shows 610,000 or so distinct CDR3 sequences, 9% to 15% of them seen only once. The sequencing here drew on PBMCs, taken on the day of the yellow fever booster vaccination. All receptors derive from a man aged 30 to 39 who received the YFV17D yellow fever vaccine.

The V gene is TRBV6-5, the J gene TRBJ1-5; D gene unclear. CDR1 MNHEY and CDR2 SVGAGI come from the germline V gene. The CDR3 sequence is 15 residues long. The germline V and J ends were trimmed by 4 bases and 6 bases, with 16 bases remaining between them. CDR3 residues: CASSSASGAFQPQHF. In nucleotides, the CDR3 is TGTGCCAGCAGTTCAGCGTCGGGCGCGTTTCAGCCCCAGCATTTT.

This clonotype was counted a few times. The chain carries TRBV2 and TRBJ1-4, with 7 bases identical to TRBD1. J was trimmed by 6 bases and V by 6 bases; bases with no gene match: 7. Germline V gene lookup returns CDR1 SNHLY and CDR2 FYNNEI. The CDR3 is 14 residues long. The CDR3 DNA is TGTGCCAGCAGCAGAGACAGGGCCTATGAAAAACTGTTTTTT. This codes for CASSRDRAYEKLFF.

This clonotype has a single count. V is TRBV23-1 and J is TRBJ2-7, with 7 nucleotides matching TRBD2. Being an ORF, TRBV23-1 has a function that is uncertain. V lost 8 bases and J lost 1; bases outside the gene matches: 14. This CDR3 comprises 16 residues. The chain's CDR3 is CASGRESGPRSYEQYF. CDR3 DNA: TGCGCCAGCGGGAGGGAAAGCGGCCCAAGGTCCTACGAGCAGTACTTC.

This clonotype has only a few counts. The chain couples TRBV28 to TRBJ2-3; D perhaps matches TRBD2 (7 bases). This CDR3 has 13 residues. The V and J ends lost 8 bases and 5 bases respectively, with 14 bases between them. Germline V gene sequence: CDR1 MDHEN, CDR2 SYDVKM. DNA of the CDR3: TGTGCCAGCTGGGGGGGGGGCATAGATACGCAGTATTTT. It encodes CASWGGGIDTQYF.

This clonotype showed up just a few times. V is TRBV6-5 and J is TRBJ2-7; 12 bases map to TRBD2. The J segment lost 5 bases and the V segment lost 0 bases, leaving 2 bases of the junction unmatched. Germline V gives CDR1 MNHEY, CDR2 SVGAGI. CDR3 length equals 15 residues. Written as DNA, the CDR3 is TGTGCCAGCAGTTACTCGACTAGCGGGAGCCACGAGCAGTACTTC. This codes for CASSYSTSGSHEQYF.

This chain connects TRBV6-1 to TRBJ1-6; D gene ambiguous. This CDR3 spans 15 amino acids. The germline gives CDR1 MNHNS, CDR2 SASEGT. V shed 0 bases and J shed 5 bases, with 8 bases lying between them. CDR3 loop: CASSEARQNNSPLHF. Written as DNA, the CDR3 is TGTGCCAGCAGTGAAGCGCGCCAGAATAATTCACCCCTCCACTTT.

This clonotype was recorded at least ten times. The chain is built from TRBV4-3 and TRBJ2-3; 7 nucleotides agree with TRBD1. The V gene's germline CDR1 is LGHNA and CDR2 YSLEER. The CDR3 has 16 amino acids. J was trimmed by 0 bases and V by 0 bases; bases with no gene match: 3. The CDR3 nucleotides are TGCGCCAGCAGCCAAGATGGCAGGGGGAGCACAGATACGCAGTATTTT. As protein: CASSQDGRGSTDTQYF.

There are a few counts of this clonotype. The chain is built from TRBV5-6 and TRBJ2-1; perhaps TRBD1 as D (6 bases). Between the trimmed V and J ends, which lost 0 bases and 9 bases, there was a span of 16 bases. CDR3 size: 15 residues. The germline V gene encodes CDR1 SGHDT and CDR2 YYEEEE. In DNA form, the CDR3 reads TGTGCCAGCAGCTTGGGTGGGACACCCAGGACTGAGCAGTTCTTC. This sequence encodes CASSLGGTPRTEQFF.

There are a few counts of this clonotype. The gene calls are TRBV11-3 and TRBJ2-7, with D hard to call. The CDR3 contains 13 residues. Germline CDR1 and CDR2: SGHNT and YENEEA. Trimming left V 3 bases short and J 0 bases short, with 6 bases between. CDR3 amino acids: CASSFGNSYEQYF. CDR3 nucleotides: TGTGCCAGCAGCTTTGGGAACTCCTACGAGCAGTACTTC. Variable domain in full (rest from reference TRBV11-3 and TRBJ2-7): EAGVVQSPRYKIIEKKQPVAFWCNPISGHNTLYWYLQNLGQGPELLIRYENEEAVDDSQLPKDRFSAERLKGVDSTLKIQPAELGDSAVYLCASSFGNSYEQYFGPGTRLTVT.

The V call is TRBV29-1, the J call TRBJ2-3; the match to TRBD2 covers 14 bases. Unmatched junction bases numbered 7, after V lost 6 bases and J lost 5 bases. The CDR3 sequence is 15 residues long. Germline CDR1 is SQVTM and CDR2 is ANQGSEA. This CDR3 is CSVRGLAGAGDTQYF. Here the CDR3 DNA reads TGCAGCGTGAGGGGACTAGCGGGAGCTGGAGATACGCAGTATTTT.

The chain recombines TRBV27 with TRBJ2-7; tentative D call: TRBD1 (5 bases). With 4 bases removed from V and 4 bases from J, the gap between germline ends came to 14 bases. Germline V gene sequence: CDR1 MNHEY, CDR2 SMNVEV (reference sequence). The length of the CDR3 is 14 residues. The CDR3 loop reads CASSYGKGIYEQYF. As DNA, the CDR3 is TGTGCCAGCAGTTATGGTAAGGGGATTTACGAGCAGTACTTC.

This chain's CDR3 is CASRSGLNTGELFF. In DNA, the CDR3 is TGTGCCAGCAGGAGCGGGTTGAACACCGGGGAGCTGTTTTTT. The chain carries TRBV6-2 or TRBV6-3 and TRBJ2-2, with D possibly TRBD2 on 6 matching bases. Trimming left V 6 bases short and J 1 base short, with 9 bases between. From germline, CDR1 is MNHEY and CDR2 SVGEGT. This CDR3 has 14 amino acids.

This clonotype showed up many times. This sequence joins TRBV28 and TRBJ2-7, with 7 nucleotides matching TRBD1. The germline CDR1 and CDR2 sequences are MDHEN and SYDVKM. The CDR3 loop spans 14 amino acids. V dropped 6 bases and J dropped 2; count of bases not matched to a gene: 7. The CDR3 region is CASRRPGQTYEQYF. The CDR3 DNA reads TGTGCCAGCAGGCGCCCGGGACAGACCTACGAGCAGTACTTC. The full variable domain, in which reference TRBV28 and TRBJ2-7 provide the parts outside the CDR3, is DVKVTQSSRYLVKRTGEKVFLECVQDMDHENMFWYRQDPGLGLRLIYFSYDVKMKEKGDIPEGYSVSREKKERFSLILESASTNQTSMYLCASRRPGQTYEQYFGPGTRLTVT.

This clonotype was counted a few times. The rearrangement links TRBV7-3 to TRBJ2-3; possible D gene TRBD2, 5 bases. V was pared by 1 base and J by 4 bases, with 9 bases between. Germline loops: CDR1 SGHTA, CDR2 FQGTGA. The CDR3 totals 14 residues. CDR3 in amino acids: CASSLKAGPDTQYF. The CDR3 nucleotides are TGTGCCAGCAGCTTAAAGGCGGGCCCAGATACGCAGTATTTT.

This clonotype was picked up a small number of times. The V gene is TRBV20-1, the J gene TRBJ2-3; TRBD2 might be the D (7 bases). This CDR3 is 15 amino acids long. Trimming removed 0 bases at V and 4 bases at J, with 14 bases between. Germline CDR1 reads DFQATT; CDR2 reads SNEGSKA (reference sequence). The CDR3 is CSARDGGGRADTQYF. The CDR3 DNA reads TGCAGTGCTAGAGATGGGGGGGGGCGTGCAGATACGCAGTATTTT.

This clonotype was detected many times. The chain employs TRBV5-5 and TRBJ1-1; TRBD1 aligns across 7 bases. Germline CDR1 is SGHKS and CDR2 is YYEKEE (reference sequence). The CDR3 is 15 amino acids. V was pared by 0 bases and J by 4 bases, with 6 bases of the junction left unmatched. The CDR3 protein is CASSLEIGGPTEAFF. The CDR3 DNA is TGTGCCAGCAGCTTGGAAATAGGGGGCCCCACTGAAGCTTTCTTT.

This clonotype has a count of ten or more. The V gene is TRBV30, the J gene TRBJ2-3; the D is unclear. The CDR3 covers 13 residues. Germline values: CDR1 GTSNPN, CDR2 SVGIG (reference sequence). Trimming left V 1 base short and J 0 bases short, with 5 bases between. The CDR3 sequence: CAWSGPSTDTQYF. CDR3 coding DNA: TGTGCCTGGAGTGGTCCAAGCACAGATACGCAGTATTTT.

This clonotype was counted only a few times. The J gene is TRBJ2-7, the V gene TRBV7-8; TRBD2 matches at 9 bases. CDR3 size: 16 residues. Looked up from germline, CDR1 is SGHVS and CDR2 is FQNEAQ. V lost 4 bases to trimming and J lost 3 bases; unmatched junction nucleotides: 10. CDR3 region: CASSSPGREGLYEQYF. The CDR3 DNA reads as TGTGCCAGCAGCTCCCCAGGGCGGGAGGGCCTCTACGAGCAGTACTTC.

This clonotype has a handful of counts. CDR3 DNA: TGTGCCAGCTCACCGGAAAAATGGGTGGCAGATACGCAGTATTTT. Its translation: CASSPEKWVADTQYF. V is TRBV18 and J is TRBJ2-3; no firm D call. This CDR3 is built from 15 residues. CDR1 is KGHSH, CDR2 LQKENI, per germline. Trimming shortened V by 3 bases and J by 4 bases, and 14 bases separated the two germline ends.

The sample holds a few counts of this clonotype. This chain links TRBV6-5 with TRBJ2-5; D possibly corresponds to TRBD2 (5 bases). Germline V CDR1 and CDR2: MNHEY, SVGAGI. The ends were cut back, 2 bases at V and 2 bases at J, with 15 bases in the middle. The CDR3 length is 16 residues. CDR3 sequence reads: CASSYDGIERQETQYF. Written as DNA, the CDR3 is TGTGCCAGCAGTTACGATGGAATCGAGCGGCAAGAGACCCAGTACTTC.

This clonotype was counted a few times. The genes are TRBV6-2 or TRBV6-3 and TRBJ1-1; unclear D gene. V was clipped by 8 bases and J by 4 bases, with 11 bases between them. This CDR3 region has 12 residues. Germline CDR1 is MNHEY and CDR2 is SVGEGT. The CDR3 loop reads CASQRLGTEAFF. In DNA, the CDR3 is TGTGCCAGCCAGCGCTTGGGCACTGAAGCTTTCTTT.

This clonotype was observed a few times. The CDR3 DNA reads as TGCAGCGTAACATCTCAAGAGACCCAGTACTTC. It translates to CSVTSQETQYF. This chain joins TRBV29-1 and TRBJ2-5, with D unresolved. CDR3 size: 11 residues. V was cut by 6 bases and J by 2 bases, with 7 bases left in between. Germline values: CDR1 SQVTM, CDR2 ANQGSEA.

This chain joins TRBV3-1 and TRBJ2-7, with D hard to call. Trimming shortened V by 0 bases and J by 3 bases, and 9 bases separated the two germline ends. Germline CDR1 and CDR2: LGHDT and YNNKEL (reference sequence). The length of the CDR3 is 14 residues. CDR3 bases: TGTGCCAGCAGCCAAGATCTTCGAGTCTACGAGCAGTACTTC. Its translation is CASSQDLRVYEQYF.